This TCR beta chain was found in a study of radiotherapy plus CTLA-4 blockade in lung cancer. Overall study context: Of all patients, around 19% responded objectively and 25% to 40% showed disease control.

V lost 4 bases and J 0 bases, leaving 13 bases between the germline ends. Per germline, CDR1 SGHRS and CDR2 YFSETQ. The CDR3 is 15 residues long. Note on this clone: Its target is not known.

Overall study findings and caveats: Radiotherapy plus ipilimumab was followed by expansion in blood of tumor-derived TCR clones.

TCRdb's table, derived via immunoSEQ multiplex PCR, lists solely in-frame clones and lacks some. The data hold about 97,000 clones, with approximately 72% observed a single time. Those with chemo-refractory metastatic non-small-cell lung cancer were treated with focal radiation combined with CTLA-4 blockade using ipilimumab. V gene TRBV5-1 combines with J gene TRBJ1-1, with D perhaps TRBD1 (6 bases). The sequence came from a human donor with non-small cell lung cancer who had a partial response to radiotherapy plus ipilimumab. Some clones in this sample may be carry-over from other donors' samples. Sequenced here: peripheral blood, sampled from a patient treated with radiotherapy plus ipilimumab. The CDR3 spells CASSRRTELNTEAFF. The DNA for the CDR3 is TGCGCCAGCAGCCGGAGGACAGAGTTGAACACTGAAGCTTTCTTT.